The clone carrying this T cell receptor beta chain was observed a handful of times. What it binds is unknown. This sample is drawn from a study of blood T cells in healthy people across ages. A sample-barcoded 5' primer and a J-beta primer mix were used in a second PCR of about 7 to 11 cycles. Each of the cDNA molecules was tagged by a template-switch adaptor with 12 random nucleotides. MiXCR, applied by TCRdb to the 5' RACE reads, yields one record per CDR3 protein. Here the sample spans over 950,000 distinct CDR3 sequences, under 40% being singletons. This CDR3 spans 12 amino acids. Trimming shortened V by 5 bases and J by 8 bases, and 12 bases separated the two germline ends. Findings and limits, study-wide: Naive T cell percentage showed a strong correlation with TCR beta diversity.

About 10 milliliters was the volume of peripheral blood drawn from each donor. Samples each yielded at least 6 micrograms of total RNA. Material: blood. The chain joins TRBV12-3 or TRBV12-4 to TRBJ1-2, with D hard to call. This receptor was identified in a young man in good health. This CDR3 reads CASSPTPGGYTF. As DNA, the CDR3 is TGTGCCAGCAGTCCCACCCCGGGGGGCTACACCTTC.